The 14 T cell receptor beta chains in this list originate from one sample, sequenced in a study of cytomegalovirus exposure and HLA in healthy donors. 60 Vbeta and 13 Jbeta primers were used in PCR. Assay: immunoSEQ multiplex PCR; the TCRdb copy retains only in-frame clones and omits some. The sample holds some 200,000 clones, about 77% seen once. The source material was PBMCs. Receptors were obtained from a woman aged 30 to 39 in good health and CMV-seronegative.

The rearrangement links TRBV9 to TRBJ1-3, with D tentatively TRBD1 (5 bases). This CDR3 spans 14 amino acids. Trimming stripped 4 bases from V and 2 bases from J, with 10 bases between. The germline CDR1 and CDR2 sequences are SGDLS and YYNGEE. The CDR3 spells CASSLGLAGNTIYF. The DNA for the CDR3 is TGTGCCAGCAGCCTGGGGCTGGCTGGAAACACCATATATTTT.

CDR3 amino acids: CASSIWGRDQPQHF. The CDR3 DNA follows: TGTGCCAGTAGTATCTGGGGGAGGGATCAGCCCCAGCATTTT. V and J are TRBV19 and TRBJ1-5, with TRBD1 as a possible D gene (5 bases). Germline assignment: CDR1 LNHDA and CDR2 SQIVND (reference sequence). There are 14 residues in the CDR3. V was trimmed by 3 bases and J by 5 bases, leaving 11 bases between them.

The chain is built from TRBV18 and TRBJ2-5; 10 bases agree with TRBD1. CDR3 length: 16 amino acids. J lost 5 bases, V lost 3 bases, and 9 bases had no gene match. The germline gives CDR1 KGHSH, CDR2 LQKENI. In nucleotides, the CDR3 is TGTGCCAGCTCACCTCCTCCGACAGGGGGCTACGAGACCCAGTACTTC. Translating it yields CASSPPPTGGYETQYF.

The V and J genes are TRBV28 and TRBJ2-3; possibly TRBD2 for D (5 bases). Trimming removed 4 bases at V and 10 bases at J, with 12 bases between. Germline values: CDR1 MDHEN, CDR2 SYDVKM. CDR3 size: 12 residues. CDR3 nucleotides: TGTGCCAGCAGTTGGGTTGTGGGAGCGCAGTATTTT. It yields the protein CASSWVVGAQYF.

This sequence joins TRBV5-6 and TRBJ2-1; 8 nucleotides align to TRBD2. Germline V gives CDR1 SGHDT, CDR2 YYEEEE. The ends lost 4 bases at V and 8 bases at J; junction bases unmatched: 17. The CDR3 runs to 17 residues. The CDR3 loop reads CASSPPWGSGRTDEQFF. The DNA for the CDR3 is TGTGCCAGCAGCCCACCCTGGGGCAGCGGGAGAACTGATGAGCAGTTCTTC.

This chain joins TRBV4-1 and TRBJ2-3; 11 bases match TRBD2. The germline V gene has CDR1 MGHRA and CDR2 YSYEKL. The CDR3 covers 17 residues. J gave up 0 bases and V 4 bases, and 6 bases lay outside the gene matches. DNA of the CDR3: TGCGCCAGCAGCCTTTATAGCGGGGGGGCGAGCACAGATACGCAGTATTTT. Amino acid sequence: CASSLYSGGASTDTQYF.

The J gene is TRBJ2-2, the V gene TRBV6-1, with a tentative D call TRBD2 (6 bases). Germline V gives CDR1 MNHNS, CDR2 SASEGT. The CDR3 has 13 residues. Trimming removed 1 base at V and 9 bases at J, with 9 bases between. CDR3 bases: TGTGCCAGCAGTGAAGGACTAGTCAGGGAGCTGTTTTTT. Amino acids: CASSEGLVRELFF.

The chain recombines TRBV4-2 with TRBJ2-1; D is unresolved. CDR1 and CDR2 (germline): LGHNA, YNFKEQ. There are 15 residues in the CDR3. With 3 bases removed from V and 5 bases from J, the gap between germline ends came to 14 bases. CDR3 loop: CASSHEAAVNNEQFF. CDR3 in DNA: TGTGCCAGCAGCCATGAGGCGGCGGTTAACAATGAGCAGTTCTTC.

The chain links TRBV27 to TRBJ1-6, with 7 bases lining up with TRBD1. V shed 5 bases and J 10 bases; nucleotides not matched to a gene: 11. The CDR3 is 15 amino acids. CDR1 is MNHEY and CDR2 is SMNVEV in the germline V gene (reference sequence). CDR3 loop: CASSPLRGTGSPLHF. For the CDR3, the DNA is TGTGCCAGCAGTCCTCTCAGGGGGACGGGCTCACCCCTCCACTTT.

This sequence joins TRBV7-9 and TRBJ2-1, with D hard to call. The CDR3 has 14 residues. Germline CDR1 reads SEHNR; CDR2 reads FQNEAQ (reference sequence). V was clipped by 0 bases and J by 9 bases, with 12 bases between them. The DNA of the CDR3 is TGTGCCAGCAGCTTAGCCCCCCCTGAGGCTGAGCAGTTCTTC. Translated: CASSLAPPEAEQFF. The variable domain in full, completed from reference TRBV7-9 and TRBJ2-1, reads DTGVSQNPRHKITKRGQNVTFRCDPISEHNRLYWYRQTLGQGPEFLTYFQNEAQLEKSRLLSDRFSAERPKGSFSTLEIQRTEQGDSAMYLCASSLAPPEAEQFFGPGTRLTVL.

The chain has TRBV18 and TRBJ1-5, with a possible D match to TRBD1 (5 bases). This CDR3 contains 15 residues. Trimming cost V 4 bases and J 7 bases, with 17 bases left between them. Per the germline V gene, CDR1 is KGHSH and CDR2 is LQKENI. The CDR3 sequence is CASSRSGGFGQPQHF. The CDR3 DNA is TGTGCCAGCTCACGATCCGGGGGGTTTGGACAGCCCCAGCATTTT.

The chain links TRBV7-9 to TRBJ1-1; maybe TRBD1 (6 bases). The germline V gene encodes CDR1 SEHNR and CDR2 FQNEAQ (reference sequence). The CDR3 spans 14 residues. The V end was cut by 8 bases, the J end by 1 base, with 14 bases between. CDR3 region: CASGGTGTNTEAFF. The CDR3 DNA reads TGTGCCAGCGGCGGAACAGGGACGAACACTGAAGCTTTCTTT.

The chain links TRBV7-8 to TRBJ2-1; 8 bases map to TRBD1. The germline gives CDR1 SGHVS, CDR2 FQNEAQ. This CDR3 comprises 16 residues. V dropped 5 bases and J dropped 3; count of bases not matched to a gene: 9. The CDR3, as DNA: TGTGCCAGCAGCCCCTGGACAGGGCCCAGCTACAATGAGCAGTTCTTC. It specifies CASSPWTGPSYNEQFF.

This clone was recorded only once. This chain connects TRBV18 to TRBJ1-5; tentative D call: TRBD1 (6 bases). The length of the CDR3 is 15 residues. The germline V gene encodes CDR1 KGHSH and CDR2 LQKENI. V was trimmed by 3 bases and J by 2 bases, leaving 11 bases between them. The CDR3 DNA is TGTGCCAGCTCACCGGGGGGGCCGGGCAATCAGCCCCAGCATTTT. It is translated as CASSPGGPGNQPQHF. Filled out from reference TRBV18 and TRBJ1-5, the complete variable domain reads NAGVMQNPRHLVRRRGQEARLRCSPMKGHSHVYWYRQLPEEGLKFMVYLQKENIIDESGMPKERFSAEFPKEGPSILRIQQVVRGDSAAYFCASSPGGPGNQPQHFGDGTRLSIL.